These 15 T cell receptor beta chains were sequenced from one sample in a study of cytomegalovirus exposure and HLA in healthy donors. Vbeta (60) and Jbeta (13) primers were used in the PCR. Sequenced by immunoSEQ multiplex PCR; TCRdb stores in-frame clones only, minus some. The sample records about 130,000 clones, 80% to 90% being singletons. The sample comprised PBMCs. These receptors were collected from a woman between 35 and 50 years old in good health and CMV-seropositive.

The CDR3 loop reads CASSAGTSTNNEQFF. For the CDR3, the DNA is TGTGCCAGCAGCGCCGGGACTAGCACAAACAATGAGCAGTTCTTC. V gene TRBV9 combines with J gene TRBJ2-1; 9 positions agree with TRBD2. The germline CDR1 and CDR2 sequences are SGDLS and YYNGEE. This CDR3 spans 15 amino acids. With V trimmed by 3 bases and J by 5 bases, 6 bases remained unmatched.

This chain joins TRBV9 and TRBJ2-3; D may be TRBD2 (6 bases). Germline values: CDR1 SGDLS, CDR2 YYNGEE. V gave up 0 bases and J gave up 3 bases, with 14 bases separating them. The CDR3 contains 16 residues. The CDR3 sequence: CASSVANGRRTDTQYF. As DNA, the CDR3 is TGTGCCAGCAGCGTAGCGAACGGGAGACGAACAGATACGCAGTATTTT.

This clone was seen a handful of times. The chain recombines TRBV7-9 with TRBJ1-2; D is ambiguous. From germline, CDR1 is SEHNR and CDR2 FQNEAQ (reference sequence). This CDR3 is 14 amino acids long. Trimming left V 5 bases short and J 4 bases short, with 14 bases between. CDR3 nucleotides: TGTGCCAGCAGCGCTATGACGGAGCTCTATGGCTACACCTTC. Translating gives CASSAMTELYGYTF.

The rearrangement uses TRBV11-3 and TRBJ1-2; 8 bases are shared with TRBD1. This CDR3 comprises 18 residues. Germline-derived CDR1 and CDR2 are SGHNT and YENEEA. Trimming cost V 2 bases and J 4 bases; bases outside gene matches: 15. The CDR3 bases are TGTGCCAGCAGCTTAAGGTTGGGACAGGCGTTTTCTTGCTATGGCTACACCTTC. It translates to CASSLRLGQAFSCYGYTF.

V is TRBV7-6 and J is TRBJ2-5, with 7 nucleotides matching TRBD2. The CDR3 has 14 amino acids. CDR1 SGHVS and CDR2 FNYEAQ come from the germline V gene. V shed 6 bases, J shed 5 bases, and the junction held 9 bases outside the gene matches. In DNA, the CDR3 is TGTGCCAGCAGTTCGACGGGAGGAGGGGAGACCCAGTACTTC. This translates into CASSSTGGGETQYF. Filled out from reference TRBV7-6 and TRBJ2-5, the complete variable domain reads GAGVSQSPRYKVTKRGQDVALRCDPISGHVSLYWYRQALGQGPEFLTYFNYEAQQDKSGLPNDRFSAERPEGSISTLTIQRTEQRDSAMYRCASSSTGGGETQYFGPGTRLLVL.

The chain links TRBV10-3 to TRBJ2-1; TRBD1 matches 8 bases. Per the germline V gene, CDR1 is ENHRY and CDR2 is SYGVKD. V shed 0 bases, J shed 9 bases, and the junction held 4 bases outside the gene matches. This CDR3 spans 14 amino acids. The CDR3 DNA is TGTGCCATCAGTGAGTCCACAGGGGGTATTGAGCAGTTCTTC. It encodes CAISESTGGIEQFF.

This clone was observed a few times. CDR3 in DNA: TGTGCCAGCAGCTCTTTTGAGGGTGACTATGGCTACACCTTC. Translating it yields CASSSFEGDYGYTF. The gene calls are TRBV25-1 and TRBJ1-2, with no clear D. The CDR3 is 14 amino acids. CDR1 is MGHDK and CDR2 is SYGVNS in the germline V gene. Trimming removed 6 bases at V and 3 bases at J, with 14 bases between.

The chain recombines TRBV11-2 with TRBJ2-6, with a possible D match to TRBD1 (6 bases). With 5 bases removed from V and 0 bases from J, the gap between germline ends came to 14 bases. Germline CDR1 reads SGHAT; CDR2 reads FQNNGV. The CDR3 has 17 residues. The CDR3 sequence: CASSRGQLSSGANVLTF. CDR3 nucleotides: TGTGCCAGCAGCCGCGGACAGTTAAGCTCTGGGGCCAACGTCCTGACTTTC.

This rearrangement joins TRBV27 to TRBJ1-2; D perhaps matches TRBD1 (5 bases). The CDR3 consists of 12 residues. Germline-derived CDR1 and CDR2 are MNHEY and SMNVEV (reference sequence). The ends were cut back, 3 bases at V and 6 bases at J, with 8 bases in the middle. The CDR3: CASSFGGDGYTF. The CDR3 nucleotides read TGTGCCAGCAGTTTCGGGGGGGATGGCTACACCTTC.

The CDR3 protein is CASSNRDTGQPQHF. The CDR3 DNA sequence: TGTGCCAGCAGTAACCGGGATACTGGGCAGCCCCAGCATTTT. The genes are TRBV6-1 and TRBJ1-5; no reliable D call. With 5 bases removed from V and 7 bases from J, the gap between germline ends came to 15 bases. CDR1 and CDR2 from the germline V gene are MNHNS and SASEGT. CDR3 length: 14 residues.

CDR3 in amino acids: CASSPRQGYNEQFF. CDR3 DNA: TGTGCCAGCAGCCCGAGACAGGGTTACAATGAGCAGTTCTTC. V gene TRBV7-2 combines with J gene TRBJ2-1, with TRBD1 matching 7 bases. V was pared by 5 bases and J by 4 bases, with 5 bases of the junction left unmatched. The CDR3 has 14 amino acids. The germline CDR1 and CDR2 sequences are SGHTA and FQGNSA.

This rearrangement joins TRBV7-6 to TRBJ2-5; possible D gene TRBD1, 5 bases. V was shortened by 7 bases and J by 5 bases, with 5 bases between the two germline ends. CDR1 and CDR2 (germline): SGHVS, FNYEAQ. The CDR3 extends over 10 amino acids. CDR3: CASKGETQYF. The CDR3 DNA sequence: TGTGCCAGCAAGGGGGAGACCCAGTACTTC. The full variable domain, rest sourced from reference TRBV7-6 and TRBJ2-5, is GAGVSQSPRYKVTKRGQDVALRCDPISGHVSLYWYRQALGQGPEFLTYFNYEAQQDKSGLPNDRFSAERPEGSISTLTIQRTEQRDSAMYRCASKGETQYFGPGTRLLVL.

This clone was counted a few times. J is TRBJ1-5 and V is TRBV19; D perhaps matches TRBD1 (6 bases). This CDR3 is built from 16 residues. V shed 4 bases and J shed 4 bases, with 17 bases lying between them. Germline assignment: CDR1 LNHDA and CDR2 SQIVND (reference sequence). CDR3 sequence: CASSNAGTIQNQPQHF. The CDR3 nucleotides read TGTGCCAGTAGTAACGCAGGGACAATACAGAATCAGCCCCAGCATTTT.

V gene TRBV7-9 combines with J gene TRBJ1-2; tentatively, D is TRBD1 (5 bases). This CDR3 is 12 amino acids long. Germline V gene sequence: CDR1 SEHNR, CDR2 FQNEAQ (reference sequence). The V end was cut by 3 bases, the J end by 6 bases, with 8 bases between. CDR3 nucleotide sequence: TGTGCCAGCAGCTTTCAGACAGATGGCTACACCTTC. Translation: CASSFQTDGYTF.

The chain carries TRBV27 and TRBJ2-7; D ambiguous. The CDR3 consists of 13 residues. Per germline, CDR1 MNHEY and CDR2 SMNVEV (reference sequence). The germline V and J ends were trimmed by 1 base and 3 bases, with 7 bases remaining between them. The CDR3 coding sequence is TGTGCCAGCAGTTTATGGTCTAACTACGAGCAGTACTTC. This encodes CASSLWSNYEQYF.